This paragraph covers one T cell receptor (beta chain) sequence. Antigen: not known. The protocol was immunoSEQ multiplex PCR, while the TCRdb copy is restricted to in-frame clones and leaves out a portion. This table holds more than 90,000 clones, around nine tenths found once. This sample is drawn from a study of graft-versus-host responses after intestinal transplantation. As for the study in general: All recipients were transplanted with multivisceral, liver-intestinal, or isolated intestinal grafts. Anti-thymocyte globulin induction preceded roughly 3 years of tacrolimus and steroid maintenance in all recipients. Study-wide results and limits: Individuals who had graft-donor T cell macrochimerism had allografts that showed high graft-versus-host to host-versus-graft clonal ratios. Declines in HvG clones occurring early post-transplant were associated with peak circulating GvH clone levels.

The germline V gene has CDR1 MNHNY and CDR2 SVGAGI (reference sequence). The CDR3 covers 13 residues. Trimming took 6 bases from V and 6 from J, leaving 15 bases between them. This receptor was taken from a human donor who was the organ donor for an intestinal transplant. The material sequenced was unstimulated CD4+ T cells sorted from spleen or lymph node cells, taken before transplant. This sequence joins TRBV6-6 and TRBJ2-7; D tentatively reads TRBD1 or TRBD2 (6 bases each). CDR3 residues: CASSERGRGEQYF. The CDR3 DNA follows: TGTGCCAGCAGCGAACGGGGGCGAGGCGAGCAGTACTTC.